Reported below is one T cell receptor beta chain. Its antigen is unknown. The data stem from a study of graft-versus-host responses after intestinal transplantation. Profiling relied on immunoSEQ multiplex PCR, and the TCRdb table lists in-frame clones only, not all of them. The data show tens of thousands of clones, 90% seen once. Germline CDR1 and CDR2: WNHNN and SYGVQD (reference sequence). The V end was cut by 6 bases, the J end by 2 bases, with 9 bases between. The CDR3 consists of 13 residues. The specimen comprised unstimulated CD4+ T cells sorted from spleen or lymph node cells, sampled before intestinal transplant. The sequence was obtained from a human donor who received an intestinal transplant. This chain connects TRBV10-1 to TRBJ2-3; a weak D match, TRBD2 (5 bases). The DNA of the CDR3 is TGCGCCAGCAGCGGCGGGTCCACAGATACGCAGTATTTT. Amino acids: CASSGGSTDTQYF.